The text below deals with one T cell receptor (beta chain). Its antigen is not identified. These data are taken from a study of vaccination effects on CD4 cells after COVID-19. The table came from immunoSEQ multiplex PCR; TCRdb's copy has only in-frame clones and leaves some out. The sample yields approximately 87,000 clones, around 74% seen once. Findings and limits, study-wide: No early post-infection timepoints were available in the study, which also included few convalescent patients.

In the ViraFEST assay, antigen-specific CD4+ clonotypes were identified by expansion after peptide-pool stimulation. Cultured cells yielded isolated CD4+ T cells after 10 days. They grew two million PBMC in each well, adding 8.5 to 10 IU/ml IL-2 and 8.5 to 10 ug/ml peptides. CDR3 length: 13 amino acids. This sequence joins TRBV12-1 and TRBJ2-3; the table gives TRBD2 as D, unverified against the DNA. TRBV12-1 is reported as a pseudogene. This clonotype was sampled from a human donor who received a COVID-19 vaccine. The specimen comprised CD4+ T cells from PBMCs cultured with HCoV-229E spike peptides, sampled before COVID-19 vaccination. In nucleotides, the CDR3 is TGTGCCAGCAGCCCGAGAACCACAGATACGCAGTATTTT. It specifies CASSPRTTDTQYF.